What follows are 28 T cell receptor beta chains derived from one specimen sequenced in a study of cytomegalovirus exposure and HLA in healthy donors. PCR primers comprised 60 Vbeta and 13 Jbeta primers. The data were produced by immunoSEQ multiplex PCR, yet TCRdb's version contains in-frame clones alone and is incomplete. Of some 120,000 clones listed, approximately 80% are singletons. The sample comprised PBMCs. These receptors were obtained from a man aged 40-49 years in good health and CMV-seropositive.

This sequence joins TRBV12-5 and TRBJ2-5, with 8 bases fitting TRBD1. Looked up from germline, CDR1 is LGHNT and CDR2 is FRNRAP. J was trimmed by 5 bases and V by 7 bases; bases with no gene match: 9. The CDR3 covers 14 residues. CDR3 sequence: CASAPAGGSETQYF. The CDR3 coding sequence is TGTGCTAGTGCCCCGGCAGGGGGCAGTGAGACCCAGTACTTC.

This chain connects TRBV2 to TRBJ2-1; 13 positions agree with TRBD2. After removal of 6 bases from V and 0 bases from J, the junction contained 5 bases not matched to a gene. Per the germline V gene, CDR1 is SNHLY and CDR2 is FYNNEI. CDR3 length: 17 residues. DNA for the CDR3: TGTGCCAGCAGCGGACTAGCGGGGGAGAGCTCCTACAATGAGCAGTTCTTC. This gives the protein CASSGLAGESSYNEQFF.

V usage is TRBV2 and J usage is TRBJ2-7; D is perhaps TRBD2 (6 bases). Trimming took off 6 bases at V and 9 bases at J, with 18 bases between the two ends. Germline V lookup: CDR1 SNHLY, CDR2 FYNNEI. This CDR3 comprises 13 residues. CDR3 nucleotides: TGTGCCAGCAGGGAGGGACGGCAGACGGGGCAGTACTTC. It is translated as CASREGRQTGQYF.

The rearrangement links TRBV6-5 to TRBJ1-3; 10 positions match TRBD1. This CDR3 contains 15 residues. V was clipped by 6 bases and J by 3 bases; unmatched bases: 5. Germline CDR1 and CDR2: MNHEY and SVGAGI. The CDR3 reads CASRPDRGLGNTIYF. The CDR3 DNA follows: TGTGCCAGCAGACCCGACAGGGGGCTTGGAAACACCATATATTTT.

This chain joins TRBV6-1 and TRBJ2-1; 9 positions match TRBD2. J gave up 4 bases and V 7 bases, and 5 bases lay outside the gene matches. CDR3 length equals 14 residues. Germline V CDR1 and CDR2: MNHNS, SASEGT. The CDR3 coding sequence is TGTGCCAGCAAGGCTAGCGGGGCTTACAATGAGCAGTTCTTC. Protein: CASKASGAYNEQFF.

The chain employs TRBV19 and TRBJ2-5, with a tentative D call TRBD1 (6 bases). The CDR3 has 14 amino acids. V gave up 3 bases and J gave up 5 bases, with 13 bases separating them. CDR1 and CDR2 (germline): LNHDA, SQIVND (reference sequence). The CDR3 sequence is CASSIIGGRETQYF. The DNA of the CDR3 is TGTGCCAGTAGTATTATAGGGGGACGGGAGACCCAGTACTTC.

The rearrangement uses TRBV11-2 and TRBJ2-7; 8 positions match TRBD2. This CDR3 contains 11 residues. The germline CDR1 and CDR2 sequences are SGHAT and FQNNGV. V was clipped by 3 bases and J by 11 bases; unmatched bases: 3. The DNA for the CDR3 is TGTGCCAGCAGCTTGGGACTAGGGGAGTACTTC. Amino acid sequence: CASSLGLGEYF.

This chain links TRBV4-1 with TRBJ2-1; 7 bases match TRBD1. V shed 0 bases and J 2 bases; nucleotides not matched to a gene: 4. This CDR3 spans 16 amino acids. Germline CDR1 and CDR2: MGHRA and YSYEKL. CDR3 in DNA: TGCGCCAGCAGCCAAGAGGGACAGTCTGCCTACAATGAGCAGTTCTTC. It codes for CASSQEGQSAYNEQFF.

Only a few counts were recorded for this clone. The genes are TRBV5-4 and TRBJ2-2, with D perhaps TRBD2 (5 bases). Germline CDR1 SGHNT, CDR2 YYREEE (reference sequence). The CDR3 totals 14 residues. The germline V and J ends were trimmed by 2 bases and 6 bases, with 11 bases remaining between them. The CDR3 bases are TGTGCCAGCAGCTTCGGAGTAGCGTCCGGGGAGCTGTTTTTT. Its translation is CASSFGVASGELFF.

This chain links TRBV10-1 with TRBJ1-3; the D gene is possibly TRBD1 (5 bases). The CDR3 is 13 amino acids. From germline, CDR1 is WNHNN and CDR2 SYGVQD (reference sequence). Trimming shortened V by 8 bases and J by 10 bases, and 18 bases separated the two germline ends. CDR3 in amino acids: CASRAVSRGTIYF. The CDR3 DNA is TGCGCCAGCCGCGCAGTCAGCCGGGGGACCATATATTTT.

The chain links TRBV6-4 to TRBJ2-3; TRBD2 matches 8 bases. Germline CDR1 is MRHNA and CDR2 is SNTAGT. J was trimmed by 11 bases and V by 0 bases; bases with no gene match: 10. The CDR3 loop spans 15 amino acids. CDR3 nucleotide sequence: TGTGCCAGCAGTGACTCGATTGAGGCGGCGGGGGGGCAGTATTTT. Translating it yields CASSDSIEAAGGQYF.

The table lists this clone with a count of one. The chain recombines TRBV19 with TRBJ1-3; no reliable D call. This CDR3 comprises 15 residues. Per germline, CDR1 LNHDA and CDR2 SQIVND (reference sequence). V was trimmed by 5 bases and J by 0 bases, leaving 11 bases between them. The CDR3 spells CASSPGWSSGNTIYF. CDR3 sequence (DNA): TGTGCCAGTAGTCCCGGTTGGAGCTCTGGAAACACCATATATTTT.

The CDR3 loop reads CASSQDWDRGSSYNSPLHF. The CDR3 DNA is TGCGCCAGCAGCCAAGATTGGGACCGGGGGAGCTCCTATAATTCACCCCTCCACTTT. The chain is built from TRBV4-3 and TRBJ1-6; D is possibly TRBD1 (5 bases). The V and J ends lost 0 bases and 0 bases respectively, with 15 bases between them. CDR1 and CDR2 (germline): LGHNA, YSLEER. This CDR3 is 19 amino acids long.

The CDR3 nucleotides are TGCAGCGTTGAATTTGAGGGCAATGAGCAGTTCTTC. It yields the protein CSVEFEGNEQFF. The chain links TRBV29-1 to TRBJ2-1; maybe TRBD2 (5 bases). Trimming removed 2 bases at V and 6 bases at J, with 8 bases between. The CDR3 runs to 12 residues. Per germline, CDR1 SQVTM and CDR2 ANQGSEA.

In nucleotides, the CDR3 is TGTGCCAGCAGCCCCGTTCAGGGTTACTATGGCTACACCTTC. Its translation is CASSPVQGYYGYTF. The genes are TRBV7-9 and TRBJ1-2; the D gene is possibly TRBD1 (5 bases). V gave up 5 bases and J gave up 3 bases, with 13 bases separating them. The CDR3 length is 14 residues. Germline V gives CDR1 SEHNR, CDR2 FQNEAQ (reference sequence). Full variable domain (missing parts from reference TRBV7-9 and TRBJ1-2): DTGVSQNPRHKITKRGQNVTFRCDPISEHNRLYWYRQTLGQGPEFLTYFQNEAQLEKSRLLSDRFSAERPKGSFSTLEIQRTEQGDSAMYLCASSPVQGYYGYTFGSGTRLTVV.

The rearrangement joins TRBV15 to TRBJ1-1, with 8 bases aligning to TRBD1. Germline-derived CDR1 and CDR2 are LNHNV and YYDKDF (reference sequence). The CDR3 length is 15 residues. The junction had 7 bases not matched to a gene; V was cut back by 4 bases and J by 3 bases. The CDR3 loop reads CATSNYRGVDTEAFF. DNA of the CDR3: TGTGCCACCAGCAATTACAGGGGGGTCGACACTGAAGCTTTCTTT.

The DNA of the CDR3 is TGTGCCAGCAGCGACACCGGGACAGGGGGCACCGGGGAGCTGTTTTTT. Amino acids: CASSDTGTGGTGELFF. This chain links TRBV9 with TRBJ2-2; 11 positions agree with TRBD1. Per germline, CDR1 SGDLS and CDR2 YYNGEE. J lost 4 bases, V lost 3 bases, and 5 bases had no gene match. The length of the CDR3 is 16 residues.

This chain links TRBV7-9 with TRBJ1-3; D gene uncertain. CDR1 is SEHNR, CDR2 FQNEAQ, per germline (reference sequence). The CDR3 runs 14 residues. The V end lost 3 bases, the J end lost 0 bases, and 6 bases lay between the germline ends. The CDR3 protein is CASSFSVSGNTIYF. As DNA, the CDR3 is TGTGCCAGCAGCTTCTCTGTCTCTGGAAACACCATATATTTT.

The chain carries TRBV5-1 and TRBJ2-1; the match to TRBD2 covers 8 bases. With V trimmed by 0 bases and J by 5 bases, 16 bases remained unmatched. The CDR3 is made up of 19 amino acids. CDR1 is SGHRS and CDR2 is YFSETQ in the germline V gene. CDR3 amino acids: CASSLAIGGGPFVNNEQFF. CDR3 nucleotides: TGCGCCAGCAGCTTGGCGATCGGCGGGGGGCCATTTGTGAACAATGAGCAGTTCTTC.

This chain joins TRBV5-1 and TRBJ2-5; D is perhaps TRBD1 (6 bases). This CDR3 is built from 13 residues. V was trimmed by 6 bases and J by 2 bases, leaving 11 bases between them. Germline CDR1 is SGHRS and CDR2 is YFSETQ. The chain's CDR3 is CASTQGFQETQYF. CDR3 coding DNA: TGCGCCAGCACACAGGGTTTTCAAGAGACCCAGTACTTC.

The chain uses TRBV28 and TRBJ2-5; TRBD2 might be the D (7 bases). The germline V gene encodes CDR1 MDHEN and CDR2 SYDVKM. The CDR3 extends over 16 amino acids. Deletions cut 6 bases from V and 1 base from J, with 18 bases between. The CDR3 coding sequence is TGTGCCAGCAGCCGTTGGGGAGGGGGGATCCAAGAGACCCAGTACTTC. It specifies CASSRWGGGIQETQYF.

This sequence joins TRBV27 and TRBJ2-7; TRBD2 matches at 7 bases. V shed 5 bases, J shed 4 bases, and the junction held 11 bases outside the gene matches. Germline CDR1 MNHEY, CDR2 SMNVEV (reference sequence). The CDR3 is 15 amino acids. Written as DNA, the CDR3 is TGTGCCAGCAGTGGATTTGGGGGAGGGTCTTACGAGCAGTACTTC. Translated: CASSGFGGGSYEQYF.

On this clone itself: Other DNA sequences in this sample translate to the same CDR3. J is TRBJ2-7 and V is TRBV18; 10 positions agree with TRBD1. There are 14 residues in the CDR3. Trimming cost V 3 bases and J 2 bases; bases outside gene matches: 1. In germline, CDR1 is KGHSH, CDR2 LQKENI. The CDR3, as DNA: TGTGCCAGCTCACCGGGGACAGGGGCCTACGAGCAGTACTTC. Translated: CASSPGTGAYEQYF.

About this clone: A read error may produce the germline difference seen at one junction end. The chain carries TRBV7-9 and TRBJ2-3; 8 bases line up with TRBD1. Germline CDR1 and CDR2: SEHNR and FQNEAQ (reference sequence). This CDR3 is 17 amino acids long. The CDR3 sequence: CSSSELQGATGTDTQYF. CDR3 nucleotides: TGTTCCAGCAGCGAACTCCAGGGGGCTACTGGCACAGATACGCAGTATTTT.

J is TRBJ1-1 and V is TRBV7-2, with a tentative D call TRBD1 (5 bases). Germline V gives CDR1 SGHTA, CDR2 FQGNSA. V lost 1 base, J lost 8 bases, and 8 bases lay in between. The CDR3 totals 12 residues. The CDR3 sequence is CASSLDRPEAFF. Here the CDR3 DNA reads TGTGCCAGCAGCTTAGACAGGCCAGAAGCTTTCTTT. The variable domain in full, completed from reference TRBV7-2 and TRBJ1-1, reads GAGVSQSPSNKVTEKGKDVELRCDPISGHTALYWYRQSLGQGLEFLIYFQGNSAPDKSGLPSDRFSAERTGGSVSTLTIQRTQQEDSAVYLCASSLDRPEAFFGQGTRLTVV.

This chain uses TRBV4-3 with TRBJ1-2; 7 bases agree with TRBD1. The CDR3 runs to 13 residues. V lost 0 bases and J lost 7; bases outside the gene matches: 2. Per the germline V gene, CDR1 is LGHNA and CDR2 is YSLEER. CDR3 amino acids: CASSQDRDSGYTF. CDR3 nucleotides: TGCGCCAGCAGCCAAGATCGGGACAGTGGCTACACCTTC.

CDR3 sequence (DNA): TGTGCCAGCAGTTATTCCAGGCGTAATGAAAAACTGTTTTTT. Its protein product is CASSYSRRNEKLFF. The V gene is TRBV6-5, the J gene TRBJ1-4; no clear D gene. The germline V gene encodes CDR1 MNHEY and CDR2 SVGAGI. The length of the CDR3 is 14 residues. With 3 bases removed from V and 4 bases from J, the gap between germline ends came to 9 bases.

The chain uses TRBV7-9 and TRBJ1-1; weak D call: TRBD1 (5 bases). The CDR3 extends over 13 amino acids. Trimming took 10 bases from V and 0 from J, leaving 12 bases between them. The germline V gene encodes CDR1 SEHNR and CDR2 FQNEAQ (reference sequence). In nucleotides, the CDR3 is TGTGCCACCAACAGGTTAATGAACACTGAAGCTTTCTTT. Its protein is CATNRLMNTEAFF. The full variable domain, with the rest looked up from reference TRBV7-9 and TRBJ1-1, is DTGVSQNPRHKITKRGQNVTFRCDPISEHNRLYWYRQTLGQGPEFLTYFQNEAQLEKSRLLSDRFSAERPKGSFSTLEIQRTEQGDSAMYLCATNRLMNTEAFFGQGTRLTVV.